This entry lists 22 T cell receptor beta chains sequenced from one sample in a study of graft-versus-host responses after intestinal transplantation. The repertoire was sequenced with immunoSEQ multiplex PCR; TCRdb's copy has only in-frame clones and lacks some. The table lists tens of thousands of clones, nearly 85% of them singletons. For these receptors, no antigen is known. The input for sequencing was unstimulated CD4+ T cells sorted from spleen or lymph node cells, taken before transplant. The receptors come from a human donor who was the organ donor for an intestinal transplant.

The chain couples TRBV5-1 to TRBJ2-2; possibly TRBD1 for D (5 bases). Per the germline V gene, CDR1 is SGHRS and CDR2 is YFSETQ. V lost 0 bases to trimming and J lost 3 bases, with 12 bases between them. This CDR3 region has 16 residues. The CDR3 nucleotides read TGCGCCAGCAGCTTGGCCTTTTCAGGGTACACCGGGGAGCTGTTTTTT. Translating gives CASSLAFSGYTGELFF.

The gene calls are TRBV6-5 and TRBJ2-5; D is possibly TRBD2 (5 bases). Trimming shortened V by 5 bases and J by 1 base, and 8 bases separated the two germline ends. CDR3 size: 13 residues. The germline gives CDR1 MNHEY, CDR2 SVGAGI. The CDR3 DNA follows: TGTGCCAGCAGTCTGGACTTCCAAGAGACCCAGTACTTC. Protein sequence: CASSLDFQETQYF.

Here the CDR3 DNA reads TGTGCCAGTAGTATTCGACAAACTAACTATGGCTACACCTTC. It yields the protein CASSIRQTNYGYTF. This chain links TRBV19 with TRBJ1-2; D remains unclear. The CDR3 consists of 14 residues. The V end lost 3 bases, the J end lost 0 bases, and 8 bases lay between the germline ends. CDR1 and CDR2 (germline): LNHDA, SQIVND (reference sequence).

The CDR3 nucleotides are TGCGCCAGCAGCCAAGATTTAGGGGCGACATCCACAGATACGCAGTATTTT. Translation: CASSQDLGATSTDTQYF. The rearrangement links TRBV4-1 to TRBJ2-3, with D possibly TRBD1 on 5 matching bases. The germline CDR1 and CDR2 sequences are MGHRA and YSYEKL. CDR3 length: 17 amino acids. The V gene lost 0 bases and the J gene lost 2 bases, with 15 bases spanning the gap.

The chain combines TRBV4-2 with TRBJ2-3; D remains unclear. The CDR3 contains 15 residues. CDR1 is LGHNA and CDR2 is YNFKEQ in the germline V gene. V lost 0 bases to trimming and J lost 4 bases, with 11 bases between them. CDR3 sequence: CASSQDFPQADTQYF. CDR3 DNA: TGTGCCAGCAGCCAAGATTTTCCCCAGGCAGATACGCAGTATTTT.

The gene calls are TRBV30 and TRBJ1-6; possible D gene TRBD1, 5 bases. V was trimmed by 8 bases and J by 3 bases, leaving 14 bases between them. The CDR3 totals 14 residues. CDR1 is GTSNPN and CDR2 is SVGIG in the germline V gene (reference sequence). The CDR3 region is CARSGVHYNSPLHF. DNA of the CDR3: TGTGCCCGATCGGGGGTCCACTATAATTCACCCCTCCACTTT.

The chain employs TRBV4-2 and TRBJ2-7; D not resolved. This CDR3 is 12 amino acids long. Germline lookup yields CDR1 LGHNA and CDR2 YNFKEQ. The V and J ends lost 11 bases and 0 bases respectively, with 11 bases between them. The CDR3 bases are TGTGCCCGCCGAAATAGCTCCTACGAGCAGTACGTC. Protein product: CARRNSSYEQYV.

The V call is TRBV6-5, the J call TRBJ1-3, with D possibly TRBD1 on 6 matching bases. V was pared by 2 bases and J by 7 bases, with 12 bases between. The CDR3 consists of 14 residues. CDR1 and CDR2 from the germline V gene are MNHEY and SVGAGI. The CDR3 is CASSYGGKTNTIYF. The CDR3 DNA reads TGTGCCAGCAGTTACGGGGGCAAGACCAACACCATATATTTT.

The chain joins TRBV30 to TRBJ1-6; the match to TRBD1 covers 7 bases. The CDR3 totals 15 residues. The V gene's germline CDR1 is GTSNPN and CDR2 SVGIG (reference sequence). V shed 3 bases, J shed 5 bases, and the junction held 7 bases outside the gene matches. CDR3 loop: CAWRNPGQHNSPLHF. The CDR3 DNA sequence: TGTGCCTGGAGAAATCCGGGACAGCATAATTCACCCCTCCACTTT.

The V call is TRBV29-1, the J call TRBJ2-1; tentatively, D is TRBD2 (6 bases). The V gene's germline CDR1 is SQVTM and CDR2 ANQGSEA. The CDR3 runs to 15 residues. V lost 7 bases, J lost 5 bases, and 21 bases lay in between. The CDR3 DNA sequence: TGCAGCGCCTACTCCCGGGGGACGGGAGACAATGAGCAGTTCTTC. Encoded protein: CSAYSRGTGDNEQFF.

The CDR3 DNA reads as TGTGCCAGCATTGGGAGCCTAGAAGCTTTCTTT. Translated, it gives CASIGSLEAFF. The chain carries TRBV25-1 and TRBJ1-1; D unresolved. The CDR3 is 11 amino acids. In germline, CDR1 is MGHDK, CDR2 SYGVNS. V lost 7 bases and J 8 bases, leaving 11 bases between the germline ends.

The rearrangement uses TRBV9 and TRBJ2-5; D unclear. Trimming stripped 0 bases from V and 4 bases from J, with 7 bases between. Looked up from germline, CDR1 is SGDLS and CDR2 is YYNGEE. The CDR3 runs 13 residues. The CDR3 here is CASSVGYRETQYF. CDR3 bases: TGTGCCAGCAGCGTAGGGTATAGAGAGACCCAGTACTTC. The whole variable domain, remainder taken from reference TRBV9 and TRBJ2-5, is DSGVTQTPKHLITATGQRVTLRCSPRSGDLSVYWYQQSLDQGLQFLIQYYNGEERAKGNILERFSAQQFPDLHSELNLSSLELGDSALYFCASSVGYRETQYFGPGTRLLVL.

This chain connects TRBV28 to TRBJ1-1; D is uncertain. The V end was cut by 1 base, the J end by 10 bases, with 13 bases between. The CDR3 loop spans 13 amino acids. Germline V gene data show CDR1 as MDHEN and CDR2 as SYDVKM. The CDR3 here is CASSLYPFISAFF. CDR3 nucleotides: TGTGCCAGCAGTTTATATCCCTTTATTTCAGCTTTCTTT.

This chain joins TRBV6-5 and TRBJ1-6; 7 bases match TRBD1. The V gene end was trimmed by 7 bases and the J gene end by 9 bases; junction bases not matched to a gene: 9. This CDR3 region has 14 residues. Germline-derived CDR1 and CDR2 are MNHEY and SVGAGI. Here the CDR3 DNA reads TGTGCCAGCACCCTTGACAGGGTCGGTTCACCCCTCCACTTT. It codes for CASTLDRVGSPLHF.

The chain combines TRBV29-1 with TRBJ1-1; TRBD1 might be the D (5 bases). V gave up 4 bases and J gave up 3 bases, with 9 bases separating them. Per the germline V gene, CDR1 is SQVTM and CDR2 is ANQGSEA. CDR3 length: 12 amino acids. The chain's CDR3 is CSVGQGDTEAFF. In DNA, the CDR3 is TGCAGCGTTGGTCAAGGGGACACTGAAGCTTTCTTT.

The genes are TRBV1 and TRBJ2-1; whether TRBD2, the table's D call, matches the DNA was not checked. TRBV1 is classified as a pseudogene. The CDR3 covers 16 residues. CDR3 nucleotide sequence: TGCACCAGCAGCCAACCACCCCGTGGCGGTGACAATGAGCAGTTCTTC. Protein: CTSSQPPRGGDNEQFF.

The V gene is TRBV5-4, the J gene TRBJ2-6; 7 nucleotides line up with TRBD1. The CDR3 consists of 17 residues. Germline CDR1 and CDR2: SGHNT and YYREEE (reference sequence). V shed 4 bases, J shed 1 base, and the junction held 8 bases outside the gene matches. The CDR3 bases are TGTGCCAGCAGCCAGGGACAGAGCAGATCTGGGGCCAACGTCCTGACTTTC. It codes for CASSQGQSRSGANVLTF.

The rearrangement links TRBV6-5 to TRBJ1-6; D is undetermined. Between the trimmed V and J ends, which lost 2 bases and 8 bases, there was a span of 7 bases. Germline lookup yields CDR1 MNHEY and CDR2 SVGAGI. The CDR3 contains 13 residues. The CDR3 loop reads CASSYGGDSPLHF. The DNA for the CDR3 is TGTGCCAGCAGTTACGGCGGAGATTCACCCCTCCACTTT.

The chain is built from TRBV28 and TRBJ1-4; possibly TRBD1 for D (5 bases). Germline V lookup: CDR1 MDHEN, CDR2 SYDVKM. The CDR3 has 14 amino acids. V dropped 4 bases and J dropped 4 bases, with 10 bases sitting between them. This chain's CDR3 is CASSSPTVNEKLFF. CDR3 nucleotide sequence: TGTGCCAGCAGTTCCCCGACAGTTAATGAAAAACTGTTTTTT.

The chain employs TRBV11-2 and TRBJ1-1; maybe TRBD1 (5 bases). CDR1 and CDR2 (germline): SGHAT, FQNNGV. The CDR3 is made up of 14 amino acids. Trimming left V 5 bases short and J 3 bases short, with 13 bases between. CDR3 in DNA: TGTGCCAGCAGCCCGGGCTCAGGGTACACTGAAGCTTTCTTT. The encoded protein is CASSPGSGYTEAFF.

The genes are TRBV18 and TRBJ2-7; 7 nucleotides agree with TRBD1. The germline V gene has CDR1 KGHSH and CDR2 LQKENI. There are 15 residues in the CDR3. The V segment lost 4 bases and the J segment 7 bases; nucleotides outside the gene matches: 13. The chain's CDR3 is CASSLTTGTVGEQYV. CDR3 DNA: TGTGCCAGCTCACTAACGACAGGGACGGTGGGAGAGCAGTACGTC.

V is TRBV11-2 and J is TRBJ1-3; no definite D call. The germline CDR1 and CDR2 sequences are SGHAT and FQNNGV. V was cut by 5 bases and J by 4 bases, with 12 bases left in between. The CDR3 runs to 14 residues. The chain's CDR3 is CASSPTRIGNTIYF. CDR3 bases: TGTGCCAGCAGCCCGACAAGGATCGGAAACACCATATATTTT.